These 27 T cell receptor beta chains originate from one sample sequenced in a study of OX40 agonist ivuxolimab in advanced cancers. Data came from immunoSEQ multiplex PCR; TCRdb stores just in-frame clones and leaves some out. The sample contains tens of thousands of clones, roughly nine tenths of which appear only once. The specimen comprised CD4+ or CD8+ T cells sorted from blood, sampled in a trial of the OX40 agonist ivuxolimab. The receptor source for this set is an adult with an advanced solid tumor such as melanoma, head and neck, liver or kidney cancer.

The rearrangement joins TRBV6-1 to TRBJ2-5; 7 positions agree with TRBD1. The CDR3 is 14 amino acids. The germline CDR1 and CDR2 sequences are MNHNS and SASEGT. With V trimmed by 7 bases and J by 4 bases, 9 bases remained unmatched. As DNA, the CDR3 is TGTGCCAGCATCCGGGACAGCGCTATAGAGACCCAGTACTTC. Residues: CASIRDSAIETQYF.

The chain combines TRBV28 with TRBJ1-4, with 8 bases that match TRBD1. Losses at the gene ends were 7 bases for V and 7 bases for J; bases not matched to a gene: 8. The CDR3 has 14 amino acids. Per the germline V gene, CDR1 is MDHEN and CDR2 is SYDVKM. Here the CDR3 reads CASNPTGGAEKLFF. In DNA form, the CDR3 reads TGTGCCAGCAATCCTACAGGGGGGGCTGAAAAACTGTTTTTT.

The chain has TRBV19 and TRBJ2-6; no reliable D call. The germline V gene encodes CDR1 LNHDA and CDR2 SQIVND (reference sequence). V was pared by 5 bases and J by 0 bases, with 14 bases between. CDR3 length: 17 amino acids. CDR3 protein: CASSPASFLSGANVLTF. The CDR3 DNA reads TGTGCCAGTAGTCCCGCCAGTTTTCTCTCTGGGGCCAACGTCCTGACTTTC.

The J gene is TRBJ2-2, the V gene TRBV7-2; 8 bases map to TRBD1. Trimming cost V 5 bases and J 6 bases; bases outside gene matches: 8. The germline V gene encodes CDR1 SGHTA and CDR2 FQGNSA. The CDR3 covers 15 residues. This chain's CDR3 is CASSEDRVRAGELFF. The CDR3 bases are TGTGCCAGCAGCGAGGACAGGGTTCGGGCCGGGGAGCTGTTTTTT.

The rearrangement uses TRBV7-9 and TRBJ2-1; possible D gene TRBD2, 5 bases. Trimming removed 1 base from V and 6 bases from J, with 13 bases in between. The CDR3 has 15 amino acids. In germline, CDR1 is SEHNR, CDR2 FQNEAQ (reference sequence). CDR3 region: CASSLVLAARNEQFF. The CDR3 DNA reads as TGTGCCAGCAGCTTAGTTCTAGCCGCACGCAATGAGCAGTTCTTC.

The CDR3 nucleotides read TGTGCCTGGGGGACTAGCGGGAGCAGTTACGAGCAGTACTTC. This sequence encodes CAWGTSGSSYEQYF. This chain uses TRBV30 with TRBJ2-7, with 14 nucleotides matching TRBD2. Losses at the gene ends were 5 bases for V and 4 bases for J; bases not matched to a gene: 4. The CDR3 runs to 14 residues. Germline V gene lookup returns CDR1 GTSNPN and CDR2 SVGIG (reference sequence). The variable domain in full, completed from reference TRBV30 and TRBJ2-7, reads SQTIHQWPATLVQPVGSPLSLECTVEGTSNPNLYWYRQAAGRGLQLLFYSVGIGQISSEVPQNLSASRPQDRQFILSSKKLLLSDSGFYLCAWGTSGSSYEQYFGPGTRLTVT.

The J gene is TRBJ1-1, the V gene TRBV6-1, with a possible D match to TRBD1 (6 bases). The CDR3 consists of 13 residues. Trimming cost V 6 bases and J 11 bases, with 19 bases left between them. Germline V gene sequence: CDR1 MNHNS, CDR2 SASEGT. The CDR3 nucleotides are TGTGCCAGCAGATTGGACGCGGGGGCGGTGGCTTTCTTT. Amino acids: CASRLDAGAVAFF.

This chain connects TRBV6-1 to TRBJ1-5, with D perhaps matching TRBD1 (5 bases). Between the trimmed V and J ends, which lost 0 bases and 5 bases, there was a span of 17 bases. Per the germline V gene, CDR1 is MNHNS and CDR2 is SASEGT. The length of the CDR3 is 17 residues. The CDR3 protein is CASSEASEGVAHQPQHF. The CDR3 DNA reads TGTGCCAGCAGTGAAGCGTCGGAAGGGGTCGCCCATCAGCCCCAGCATTTT.

The chain is built from TRBV4-1 and TRBJ2-1; D is perhaps TRBD1 (5 bases). The CDR3 sequence is 17 residues long. CDR1 and CDR2 (germline): MGHRA, YSYEKL. V lost 1 base and J lost 10, with 23 bases in between. The CDR3 DNA is TGCGCCAGCAGCCAAGTTGATTTCAGGGCGTTCCTTGGGGAGCAGTTCTTC. The encoded protein is CASSQVDFRAFLGEQFF.

The chain is built from TRBV28 and TRBJ2-3; the D gene could be TRBD1 or TRBD2 (5 bases each). Trimming took 7 bases from V and 6 from J, leaving 14 bases between them. Per the germline V gene, CDR1 is MDHEN and CDR2 is SYDVKM. This CDR3 has 13 amino acids. In DNA form, the CDR3 reads TGTGCCAGCACAGCGGACACTACGGATACGCAGTATTTT. Amino acids: CASTADTTDTQYF.

This chain links TRBV6-5 with TRBJ2-7, with TRBD1 matching 10 bases. The CDR3 is made up of 14 amino acids. Germline CDR1 and CDR2: MNHEY and SVGAGI. J gave up 5 bases and V 7 bases, and 8 bases lay outside the gene matches. The CDR3 here is CASTTGTGVHEQYF. CDR3 bases: TGTGCCAGCACTACCGGGACAGGGGTACACGAGCAGTACTTC.

The genes are TRBV28 and TRBJ1-5; D unresolved. Trimming stripped 2 bases from V and 0 bases from J, with 11 bases between. CDR3 length: 16 amino acids. CDR1 MDHEN and CDR2 SYDVKM come from the germline V gene. CDR3: CASSLKAFNSNQPQHF. For the CDR3, the DNA is TGTGCCAGCAGTTTAAAGGCGTTTAATAGCAATCAGCCCCAGCATTTT.

The chain links TRBV6-1 to TRBJ1-4; 9 bases map to TRBD1. CDR3 size: 14 residues. The ends lost 1 base at V and 7 bases at J; junction bases unmatched: 1. Germline V gene lookup returns CDR1 MNHNS and CDR2 SASEGT. The CDR3 sequence is CASSEGTGVEKLFF. Here the CDR3 DNA reads TGTGCCAGCAGTGAAGGGACAGGGGTTGAAAAACTGTTTTTT.

The chain recombines TRBV15 with TRBJ1-1; D not resolved. Germline lookup yields CDR1 LNHNV and CDR2 YYDKDF (reference sequence). Trimming took 0 bases from V and 1 from J, leaving 9 bases between them. CDR3 length: 15 residues. CDR3 loop: CATSRDLAGNTEAFF. The DNA of the CDR3 is TGTGCCACCAGCAGAGATCTTGCAGGGAACACTGAAGCTTTCTTT.

The chain has TRBV7-9 and TRBJ2-7; no clear D. Trimming removed 2 bases at V and 4 bases at J, with 9 bases between. The CDR3 totals 13 residues. Germline V gene lookup returns CDR1 SEHNR and CDR2 FQNEAQ (reference sequence). The CDR3 loop reads CASSLRYGYEQYF. CDR3 nucleotide sequence: TGTGCCAGCAGCTTACGGTACGGGTACGAGCAGTACTTC.

This sequence joins TRBV6-1 and TRBJ2-7, with D hard to call. With 6 bases removed from V and 0 bases from J, the gap between germline ends came to 9 bases. Germline lookup yields CDR1 MNHNS and CDR2 SASEGT. The CDR3 runs 13 residues. Here the CDR3 reads CASRAVPSYEQYF. The DNA for the CDR3 is TGTGCCAGCAGGGCGGTTCCCTCCTACGAGCAGTACTTC.

The gene calls are TRBV6-1 and TRBJ2-1, with D perhaps TRBD1 (6 bases). Germline values: CDR1 MNHNS, CDR2 SASEGT. V was trimmed by 5 bases and J by 2 bases, leaving 13 bases between them. This CDR3 is 15 amino acids long. CDR3 loop: CASSSGTKTYNEQFF. In DNA form, the CDR3 reads TGTGCCAGCAGTTCCGGGACAAAGACCTACAATGAGCAGTTCTTC.

The chain links TRBV19 to TRBJ2-5, with TRBD2 matching 9 bases. Germline loops: CDR1 LNHDA, CDR2 SQIVND (reference sequence). Germline trimming cut 3 bases from V and 1 base from J; bases unmatched to any gene: 6. The CDR3 loop spans 16 amino acids. Written as DNA, the CDR3 is TGTGCCAGTAGTATTGTGCTAGCGGGGCTCCAAGAGACCCAGTACTTC. Amino acids: CASSIVLAGLQETQYF.

The chain employs TRBV25-1 and TRBJ1-2; 8 bases fit TRBD1. Germline loops: CDR1 MGHDK, CDR2 SYGVNS. Losses at the gene ends were 2 bases for V and 8 bases for J; bases not matched to a gene: 10. The CDR3 extends over 15 amino acids. The CDR3 DNA sequence: TGTGCCAGCAGTGAAATCGGACAGGGCAAGGTGGGCTACACCTTC. Translating gives CASSEIGQGKVGYTF.

The chain uses TRBV4-2 and TRBJ2-3; 9 nucleotides line up with TRBD2. Germline-derived CDR1 and CDR2 are LGHNA and YNFKEQ. The junction had 6 bases not matched to a gene; V was cut back by 1 base and J by 10 bases. The CDR3 loop spans 14 amino acids. CDR3 residues: CASSQARSGSPQYF. The CDR3 DNA reads TGTGCCAGCAGCCAAGCCCGTAGCGGGAGTCCGCAGTATTTT.

Here the CDR3 DNA reads TGTGCCAGCAGCCGGACTAGCGGGAGATACGAGCAGTACTTC. Translated: CASSRTSGRYEQYF. The chain joins TRBV11-1 to TRBJ2-7, with 13 bases matching TRBD2. Germline lookup yields CDR1 SGHAT and CDR2 FQDESV (reference sequence). The CDR3 runs to 14 residues. With 5 bases clipped from V and 4 bases from J, the junction kept 2 bases outside the gene matches.

The J gene is TRBJ1-1, the V gene TRBV20-1; possibly TRBD1 for D (5 bases). Looked up from germline, CDR1 is DFQATT and CDR2 is SNEGSKA (reference sequence). V lost 2 bases, J lost 6 bases, and 7 bases lay in between. There are 11 residues in the CDR3. The CDR3, as DNA: TGCAGTGCTAGACGAGGGGCTGAAGCTTTCTTT. Protein: CSARRGAEAFF.

DNA of the CDR3: TGTGCCAGCAGTGGGACAGGGCCTAGCAATCAGCCCCAGCATTTT. Its translation: CASSGTGPSNQPQHF. The rearrangement links TRBV6-1 to TRBJ1-5; 8 bases are a match to TRBD1. This CDR3 contains 15 residues. Germline V gene sequence: CDR1 MNHNS, CDR2 SASEGT. V was pared by 4 bases and J by 0 bases, with 2 bases of the junction left unmatched.

The chain is built from TRBV19 and TRBJ2-5; 7 positions agree with TRBD1. CDR1 and CDR2 from the germline V gene are LNHDA and SQIVND (reference sequence). The CDR3 contains 13 residues. The J segment lost 5 bases and the V segment lost 6 bases, leaving 6 bases of the junction unmatched. As DNA, the CDR3 is TGTGCCAGTAGGACGACAGGGACGGAGACCCAGTACTTC. Protein product: CASRTTGTETQYF.

J is TRBJ1-1 and V is TRBV10-3; D gene uncertain. Germline loops: CDR1 ENHRY, CDR2 SYGVKD. The CDR3 runs 16 residues. V lost 2 bases and J 5 bases, leaving 18 bases between the germline ends. This CDR3 is CAISEKLAWGTTEAFF. DNA for the CDR3: TGTGCCATCAGTGAGAAACTGGCTTGGGGAACAACTGAAGCTTTCTTT.

V gene TRBV11-1 combines with J gene TRBJ1-1, with 8 bases matching TRBD1. V was clipped by 2 bases and J by 5 bases; unmatched bases: 4. This CDR3 is built from 14 residues. From germline, CDR1 is SGHAT and CDR2 FQDESV (reference sequence). CDR3 nucleotide sequence: TGTGCCAGCAGCTTACGGACAGGGAGGACTGAAGCTTTCTTT. It encodes CASSLRTGRTEAFF.

The chain links TRBV28 to TRBJ1-1; D call uncertain. V was cut by 6 bases and J by 2 bases, with 19 bases left in between. The CDR3 has 16 residues. The germline V gene encodes CDR1 MDHEN and CDR2 SYDVKM. The DNA for the CDR3 is TGTGCCAGCAGCCCTTTCTCAGTGCGACTCAACACTGAAGCTTTCTTT. It specifies CASSPFSVRLNTEAFF.